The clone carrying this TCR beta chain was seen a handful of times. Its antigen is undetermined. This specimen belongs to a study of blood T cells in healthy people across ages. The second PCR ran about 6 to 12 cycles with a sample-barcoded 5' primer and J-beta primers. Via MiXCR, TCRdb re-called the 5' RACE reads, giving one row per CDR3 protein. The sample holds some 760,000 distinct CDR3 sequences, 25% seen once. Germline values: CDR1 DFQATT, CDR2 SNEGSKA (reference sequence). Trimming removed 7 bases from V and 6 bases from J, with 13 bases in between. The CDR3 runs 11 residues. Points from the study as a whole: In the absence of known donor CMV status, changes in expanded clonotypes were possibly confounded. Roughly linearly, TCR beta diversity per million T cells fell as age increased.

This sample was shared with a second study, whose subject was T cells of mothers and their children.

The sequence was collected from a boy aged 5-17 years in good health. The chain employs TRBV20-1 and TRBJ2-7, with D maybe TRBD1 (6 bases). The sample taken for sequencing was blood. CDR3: CSGTQGTEQYF. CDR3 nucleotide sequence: TGCAGTGGGACACAGGGTACCGAGCAGTACTTC.